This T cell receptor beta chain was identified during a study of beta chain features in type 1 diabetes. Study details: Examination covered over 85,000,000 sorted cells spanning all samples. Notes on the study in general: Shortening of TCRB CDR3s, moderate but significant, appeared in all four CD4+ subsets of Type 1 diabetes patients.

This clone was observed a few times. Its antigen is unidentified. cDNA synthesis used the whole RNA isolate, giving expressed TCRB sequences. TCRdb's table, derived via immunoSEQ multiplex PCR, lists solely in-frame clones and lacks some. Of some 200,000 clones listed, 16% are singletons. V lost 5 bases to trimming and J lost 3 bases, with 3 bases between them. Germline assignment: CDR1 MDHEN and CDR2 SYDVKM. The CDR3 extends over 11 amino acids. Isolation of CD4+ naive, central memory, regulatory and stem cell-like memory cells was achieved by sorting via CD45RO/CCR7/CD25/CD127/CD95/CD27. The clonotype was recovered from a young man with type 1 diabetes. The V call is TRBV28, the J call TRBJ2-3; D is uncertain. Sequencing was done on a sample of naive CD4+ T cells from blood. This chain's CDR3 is CASSITDTQYF. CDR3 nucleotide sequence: TGTGCCAGCAGTATTACAGATACGCAGTATTTT.